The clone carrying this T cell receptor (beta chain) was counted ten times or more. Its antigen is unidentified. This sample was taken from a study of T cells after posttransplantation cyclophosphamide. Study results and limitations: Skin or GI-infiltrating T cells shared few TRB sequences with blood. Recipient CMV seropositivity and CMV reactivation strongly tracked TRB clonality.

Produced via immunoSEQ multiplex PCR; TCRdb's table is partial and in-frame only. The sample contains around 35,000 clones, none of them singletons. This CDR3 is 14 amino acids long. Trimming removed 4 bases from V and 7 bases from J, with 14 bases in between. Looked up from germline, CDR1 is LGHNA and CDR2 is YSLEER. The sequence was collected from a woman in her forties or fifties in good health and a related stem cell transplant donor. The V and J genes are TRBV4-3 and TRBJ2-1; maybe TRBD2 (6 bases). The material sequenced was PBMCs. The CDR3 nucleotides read TGCGCCAGCAGCCGGGAGGACACTACAAATGAGCAGTTCTTC. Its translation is CASSREDTTNEQFF.